One and the same sample provided the 26 T cell receptor beta chains below, sequenced in a study of OX40 agonist ivuxolimab in advanced cancers. Clones were sequenced by immunoSEQ multiplex PCR, and TCRdb holds only the in-frame ones, with some missing. The repertoire holds around 79,000 clones, roughly 85% seen once, with over 4% in the top ten. The input for sequencing was CD4+ or CD8+ T cells sorted from blood, taken in a trial of the OX40 agonist ivuxolimab. The receptors derive from an adult with an advanced solid tumor such as melanoma, head and neck, liver or kidney cancer.

V is TRBV5-4 and J is TRBJ2-5, with a tentative D call TRBD2 (5 bases). CDR1 SGHNT and CDR2 YYREEE come from the germline V gene (reference sequence). Deletions cut 4 bases from V and 5 bases from J, with 21 bases between. The CDR3 totals 16 residues. The CDR3 sequence: CASSEPGASSGETQYF. CDR3 in DNA: TGTGCCAGCAGCGAGCCCGGTGCCTCCTCGGGGGAGACCCAGTACTTC.

The chain employs TRBV7-9 and TRBJ2-7; D is unclear. Trimming removed 3 bases from V and 4 bases from J, with 7 bases in between. The CDR3 spans 12 residues. The germline V gene encodes CDR1 SEHNR and CDR2 FQNEAQ (reference sequence). The CDR3 DNA reads TGTGCCAGCAGCTTTTTAGGATACGAGCAGTACTTC. Translation gives CASSFLGYEQYF.

This clone was recorded once. The J gene is TRBJ2-2, the V gene TRBV6-1; D remains unclear. V lost 2 bases to trimming and J lost 6 bases, with 10 bases between them. This CDR3 has 14 amino acids. CDR1 and CDR2 (germline): MNHNS, SASEGT. For the CDR3, the DNA is TGTGCCAGCAGTGAATTGATAAGATCCGGGGAGCTGTTTTTT. Protein: CASSELIRSGELFF.

This clone has just one count. The chain recombines TRBV11-2 with TRBJ1-3; 8 nucleotides align to TRBD1. Germline trimming cut 5 bases from V and 4 bases from J; bases unmatched to any gene: 7. The CDR3 has 15 residues. Germline V gene sequence: CDR1 SGHAT, CDR2 FQNNGV. The DNA of the CDR3 is TGTGCCAGCAGCCCGGAGACAGGGGCCGGAAACACCATATATTTT. Its translation is CASSPETGAGNTIYF.

J is TRBJ2-1 and V is TRBV5-1, with a tentative D call TRBD2 (5 bases). CDR1 and CDR2 from the germline V gene are SGHRS and YFSETQ. The CDR3 consists of 15 residues. Trimming took off 3 bases at V and 0 bases at J, with 10 bases between the two ends. The CDR3, as DNA: TGCGCCAGCAGCTATGGGAGCGGCTCCTACAATGAGCAGTTCTTC. Translated: CASSYGSGSYNEQFF.

The genes are TRBV5-1 and TRBJ2-1; D call uncertain. The CDR3 runs 14 residues. The ends were cut back, 4 bases at V and 5 bases at J, with 13 bases in the middle. Germline V CDR1 and CDR2: SGHRS, YFSETQ. The CDR3 loop is CASSAGDPDNEQFF. As DNA, the CDR3 is TGCGCCAGCAGCGCCGGAGACCCGGACAATGAGCAGTTCTTC.

The rearrangement links TRBV27 to TRBJ2-3, with a weak D call TRBD1 (6 bases). Germline V lookup: CDR1 MNHEY, CDR2 SMNVEV (reference sequence). The CDR3 is 16 residues long. The germline V and J ends were trimmed by 5 bases and 4 bases, with 19 bases remaining between them. CDR3 DNA sequence: TGTGCCAGCAGTCCCATGGGGGCCATCCGGGCAGATACGCAGTATTTT. It encodes CASSPMGAIRADTQYF.

The chain joins TRBV19 to TRBJ1-1; no firm D call. The CDR3 runs to 11 residues. Germline V gene sequence: CDR1 LNHDA, CDR2 SQIVND (reference sequence). V was trimmed by 4 bases and J by 8 bases, leaving 8 bases between them. The CDR3 DNA is TGTGCCAGTAGTACCGGTGGGGAAGCTTTCTTT. Protein product: CASSTGGEAFF. The variable domain in full, with the rest retrieved from reference TRBV19 and TRBJ1-1, is DGGITQSPKYLFRKEGQNVTLSCEQNLNHDAMYWYRQDPGQGLRLIYYSQIVNDFQKGDIAEGYSVSREKKESFPLTVTSAQKNPTAFYLCASSTGGEAFFGQGTRLTVV.

This sequence joins TRBV7-6 and TRBJ2-5; D may be TRBD1 or TRBD2 (5 bases each). The CDR3 has 15 amino acids. Germline V gene data show CDR1 as SGHVS and CDR2 as FNYEAQ. The V end was cut by 5 bases, the J end by 3 bases, with 16 bases between. The CDR3 bases are TGTGCCAGCAGCCTCGGGGCCGCCTCCGAAGAGACCCAGTACTTC. Residues: CASSLGAASEETQYF.

The chain links TRBV11-3 to TRBJ2-5; TRBD2 matches at 13 bases. The CDR3 sequence is 16 residues long. Germline CDR1 is SGHNT and CDR2 is YENEEA. Losses at the gene ends were 5 bases for V and 2 bases for J; bases not matched to a gene: 5. The CDR3 DNA reads as TGTGCCAGCAGCATACAGGGACTAGCGGGACAAGAGACCCAGTACTTC. This codes for CASSIQGLAGQETQYF.

The chain uses TRBV4-2 and TRBJ1-5; no firm D call. The V and J ends lost 1 base and 0 bases respectively, with 10 bases between them. The CDR3 consists of 16 residues. Per germline, CDR1 LGHNA and CDR2 YNFKEQ. In nucleotides, the CDR3 is TGTGCCAGCAGCCAAGGAAACGACTATAGCAATCAGCCCCAGCATTTT. This codes for CASSQGNDYSNQPQHF.

A single count supports this clone. This chain uses TRBV6-5 with TRBJ1-6; D perhaps matches TRBD1 (5 bases). This CDR3 has 15 amino acids. Trimming removed 0 bases from V and 9 bases from J, with 12 bases in between. The germline V gene has CDR1 MNHEY and CDR2 SVGAGI. CDR3 sequence: CASSYSRGTISPLHF. In nucleotides, the CDR3 is TGTGCCAGCAGTTACTCGAGAGGGACGATTTCACCCCTCCACTTT.

The chain joins TRBV5-1 to TRBJ2-3; tentatively, D is TRBD2 (5 bases). Germline CDR1 SGHRS, CDR2 YFSETQ. With 0 bases removed from V and 4 bases from J, the gap between germline ends came to 9 bases. The CDR3 sequence is 14 residues long. In DNA form, the CDR3 reads TGCGCCAGCAGCTTGGTACTAGAGGCAGATACGCAGTATTTT. As protein: CASSLVLEADTQYF.

This chain uses TRBV27 with TRBJ2-3; the D is unclear. Germline V gene lookup returns CDR1 MNHEY and CDR2 SMNVEV (reference sequence). The length of the CDR3 is 14 residues. V dropped 0 bases and J dropped 3 bases, with 7 bases sitting between them. CDR3 nucleotide sequence: TGTGCCAGCAGTTTATCGGCCCCTACAGATACGCAGTATTTT. Protein product: CASSLSAPTDTQYF.

The chain combines TRBV28 with TRBJ2-5, with 7 bases aligning to TRBD2. Germline-derived CDR1 and CDR2 are MDHEN and SYDVKM. This CDR3 spans 13 amino acids. The V gene end was trimmed by 5 bases and the J gene end by 5 bases; junction bases not matched to a gene: 5. CDR3 in amino acids: CASSRGEGETQYF. The DNA of the CDR3 is TGTGCCAGCAGTCGTGGGGAGGGGGAGACCCAGTACTTC. Filled out from reference TRBV28 and TRBJ2-5, the complete variable domain reads DVKVTQSSRYLVKRTGEKVFLECVQDMDHENMFWYRQDPGLGLRLIYFSYDVKMKEKGDIPEGYSVSREKKERFSLILESASTNQTSMYLCASSRGEGETQYFGPGTRLLVL.

This clone was seen once. This rearrangement joins TRBV15 to TRBJ2-1, with 7 bases identical to TRBD2. V dropped 0 bases and J dropped 8; count of bases not matched to a gene: 4. Per germline, CDR1 LNHNV and CDR2 YYDKDF (reference sequence). This CDR3 spans 14 amino acids. CDR3 in DNA: TGTGCCACCAGCAGAGATCTGAGCGGGGATGAGCAGTTCTTC. Residues: CATSRDLSGDEQFF.

The chain recombines TRBV6-1 with TRBJ2-3; TRBD2 might be the D (6 bases). Trimming stripped 8 bases from V and 5 bases from J, with 17 bases between. Germline CDR1 reads MNHNS; CDR2 reads SASEGT. This CDR3 has 14 residues. CDR3 protein: CASGVRPGRDTQYF. CDR3 coding DNA: TGTGCCAGCGGGGTGAGGCCCGGGAGAGATACGCAGTATTTT.

The V gene is TRBV14, the J gene TRBJ2-5; D uncertain. The CDR3 is 17 residues long. With 1 base removed from V and 5 bases from J, the gap between germline ends came to 20 bases. Germline V gene lookup returns CDR1 SGHDN and CDR2 FVKESK. In DNA, the CDR3 is TGTGCCAGCAGCCAAGGGGGAATGTGGGATTTGGTGGAGACCCAGTACTTC. Translating gives CASSQGGMWDLVETQYF.

The chain joins TRBV7-8 to TRBJ2-7; D is unresolved. Per the germline V gene, CDR1 is SGHVS and CDR2 is FQNEAQ. Trimming left V 4 bases short and J 2 bases short, with 12 bases between. This CDR3 has 14 amino acids. In nucleotides, the CDR3 is TGTGCCAGCAGCTACACGCCCGGCCCCTACGAGCAGTACTTC. Protein sequence: CASSYTPGPYEQYF.

This chain links TRBV30 with TRBJ2-7; 7 bases map to TRBD2. Germline CDR1 and CDR2: GTSNPN and SVGIG (reference sequence). The CDR3 is 15 residues long. With 0 bases clipped from V and 1 base from J, the junction kept 6 bases outside the gene matches. CDR3 loop: CAWSVGREWSYEQYF. The DNA for the CDR3 is TGTGCCTGGAGTGTAGGGCGGGAGTGGTCCTACGAGCAGTACTTC. Combining the CDR3 with reference TRBV30 and TRBJ2-7 gives the whole variable domain SQTIHQWPATLVQPVGSPLSLECTVEGTSNPNLYWYRQAAGRGLQLLFYSVGIGQISSEVPQNLSASRPQDRQFILSSKKLLLSDSGFYLCAWSVGREWSYEQYFGPGTRLTVT.

This clone came up once. V gene TRBV18 combines with J gene TRBJ2-1; 9 bases line up with TRBD1. The V gene's germline CDR1 is KGHSH and CDR2 LQKENI. V was clipped by 3 bases and J by 8 bases; unmatched bases: 17. The CDR3 spans 18 residues. Written as DNA, the CDR3 is TGTGCCAGCTCACCCCCAAAGAAACCGGGACAGGGAGGAGATGAGCAGTTCTTC. Protein: CASSPPKKPGQGGDEQFF.

The rearrangement joins TRBV6-1 to TRBJ1-4; D uncertain. The CDR3 spans 14 residues. The germline V gene has CDR1 MNHNS and CDR2 SASEGT. V was cut by 1 base and J by 8 bases, with 11 bases left in between. CDR3 nucleotide sequence: TGTGCCAGCAGTGAAGGTTCAGCAGGCGAAAAACTGTTTTTT. It translates to CASSEGSAGEKLFF.

The rearrangement links TRBV19 to TRBJ2-7, with 9 positions matching TRBD1. The CDR3 runs 15 residues. J lost 0 bases, V lost 5 bases, and 5 bases had no gene match. The germline gives CDR1 LNHDA, CDR2 SQIVND (reference sequence). The CDR3 region is CASSDRDRDSYEQYF. CDR3 DNA sequence: TGTGCCAGTAGTGACCGGGACAGGGACTCCTACGAGCAGTACTTC.

The J gene is TRBJ1-2, the V gene TRBV21-1. TRBV21-1 represents a pseudogene. The CDR3 has 14 amino acids. CDR3 DNA sequence: TGTGCCAGCACCCGCTTGGTAGAAGCCTATGGCTACACCTTC. It yields the protein CASTRLVEAYGYTF.

The J gene is TRBJ2-5, the V gene TRBV5-4; D gene uncertain. TRBJ2-7 matches the DNA end more closely, so the J call is doubtful. The V gene's germline CDR1 is SGHNT and CDR2 YYREEE (reference sequence). There are 15 residues in the CDR3. The CDR3 loop reads CASSLGGESSYEQYF. The CDR3 DNA reads TGTGCCAGCAGCTTAGGTGGGGAAAGCTCCTACGAGCAGTACTTC.

The chain links TRBV5-6 to TRBJ2-7, with 10 bases matching TRBD1. This CDR3 contains 14 residues. The V gene end was trimmed by 3 bases and the J gene end by 3 bases; junction bases not matched to a gene: 3. Germline-derived CDR1 and CDR2 are SGHDT and YYEEEE. CDR3 in DNA: TGTGCCAGCAGCTACAGGACAGGGGGCTACGAGCAGTACTTC. Amino acid sequence: CASSYRTGGYEQYF.